The TCR beta chain described here comes from a study of cytomegalovirus exposure and HLA in healthy donors. Overall study context: The 550 to 700 first-cohort repertoires and the 130 or so validation repertoires shared the same platform, a later analysis reported.

Here immunoSEQ multiplex PCR was the method, and the copy in TCRdb shows in-frame clones only, minus some. Of 150,000 to 200,000 clones listed, more than 70% are singletons. Separate from the roughly 720-subject first cohort was the approximately 120-subject validation cohort, to which the donors belonged. The V gene's germline CDR1 is SEHNR and CDR2 FQNEAQ (reference sequence). The length of the CDR3 is 14 residues. Trimming took 0 bases from V and 6 from J, leaving 9 bases between them. Sequences were obtained from PBMCs. The TCR comes from a young woman in good health and CMV-seronegative. The rearrangement uses TRBV7-9 and TRBJ1-5; the D gene is possibly TRBD1 (6 bases). CDR3 DNA: TGTGCCAGCAGCTTAGCGGGGGCTGGTCAGCCCCAGCATTTT. Its protein product is CASSLAGAGQPQHF.